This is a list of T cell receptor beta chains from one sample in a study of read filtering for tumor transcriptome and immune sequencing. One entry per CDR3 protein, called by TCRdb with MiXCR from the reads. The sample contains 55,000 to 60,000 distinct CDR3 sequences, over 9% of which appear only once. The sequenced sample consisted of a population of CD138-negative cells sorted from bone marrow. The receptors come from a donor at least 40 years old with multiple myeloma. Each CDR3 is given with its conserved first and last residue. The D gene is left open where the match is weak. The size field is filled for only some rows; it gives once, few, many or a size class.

CDR3nt: TGCGCCGGCAGCTTCGGCGACACGAATAATGAGAAACTGTTTTTT
CDR3aa: CAGSFGDTNNEKLFF
j_gene: TRBJ1-4
d_gene: .
v_gene: TRBV5-1
abundance: .

CDR3nt: TGCAGTGCTAGACGTGACATTGGCGTAAGAAATTCACCCCTCCACTTT
CDR3aa: CSARRDIGVRNSPLHF
j_gene: TRBJ1-6
d_gene: .
v_gene: TRBV20-1
abundance: many

CDR3nt: TGCAGCGTAAAAGGGGTCAGGGAGGGCGAGCAGTACTTC
CDR3aa: CSVKGVREGEQYF
j_gene: TRBJ2-7
d_gene: TRBD2
v_gene: TRBV29-1
abundance: many

CDR3nt: TGCGCCAGCCACTCCCCCGACAGGGACGGGAATGAGCAGTTCTTC
CDR3aa: CASHSPDRDGNEQFF
j_gene: TRBJ2-1
d_gene: TRBD1
v_gene: TRBV5-1
abundance: .

CDR3nt: TGTGCCAGCAGCTCTCAGCTCCGGCTAGCGGGGGGCCCGCTGAATGAGCAGTTCTTC
CDR3aa: CASSSQLRLAGGPLNEQFF
j_gene: TRBJ2-1
d_gene: TRBD2
v_gene: TRBV7-2
abundance: many

CDR3nt: TGTGCCATCAGCGGCGGCAGCTCCTACAATGAGCAGTTCTTC
CDR3aa: CAISGGSSYNEQFF
j_gene: TRBJ2-1
d_gene: .
v_gene: TRBV6-1
abundance: many

CDR3nt: TGTGCCACCAGTGAGGCCCAGGGGTACAATGGGCAGTTCTTC
CDR3aa: CATSEAQGYNGQFF
j_gene: TRBJ2-1
d_gene: .
v_gene: TRBV24-1
abundance: many

CDR3nt: TGCGCCAGCAGCTTGTGGCAGGACCATGTTTACACCTTC
CDR3aa: CASSLWQDHVYTF
j_gene: TRBJ1-2
d_gene: .
v_gene: TRBV5-1
abundance: .

CDR3nt: TGTGCCAGCCGAAACCCAAGAGCGGAGACCCAGTACTTC
CDR3aa: CASRNPRAETQYF
j_gene: TRBJ2-5
d_gene: .
v_gene: TRBV2
abundance: .

CDR3nt: TGCAGCGTTGACGCGACAGCGACGGGCGGTTACGAGCAGTACTTC
CDR3aa: CSVDATATGGYEQYF
j_gene: TRBJ2-7
d_gene: .
v_gene: TRBV29-1
abundance: many

CDR3nt: TGTGCCAGTAGCCGTGACAGGGTCAACAGGTACGAGCAGTACTTC
CDR3aa: CASSRDRVNRYEQYF
j_gene: TRBJ2-7
d_gene: TRBD1
v_gene: TRBV19
abundance: many

CDR3nt: TGTGCCATCAGTGATAGCAGAAGCAATCAGCCCCAGCATTTT
CDR3aa: CAISDSRSNQPQHF
j_gene: TRBJ1-5
d_gene: .
v_gene: TRBV10-3
abundance: many

CDR3nt: TGCGCCAGCAGCCAAGCTTCCGGGGGGAACACTGAAGCCTTCTTT
CDR3aa: CASSQASGGNTEAFF
j_gene: TRBJ1-1
d_gene: .
v_gene: TRBV4-1
abundance: .

CDR3nt: TGTGCCAGCAGTTCCCGGGGAGCGGGGGACACAGATACGCAGTATTTT
CDR3aa: CASSSRGAGDTDTQYF
j_gene: TRBJ2-3
d_gene: TRBD2
v_gene: TRBV28
abundance: few

CDR3nt: TGTGCCAGCAGTTACGGGAGTAATGGATCACCCCTCCACTTT
CDR3aa: CASSYGSNGSPLHF
j_gene: TRBJ1-6
d_gene: .
v_gene: TRBV2
abundance: many

CDR3nt: TGTGCCAGCAGTTACCGGGCTAACACTGAAGCTTTCTTT
CDR3aa: CASSYRANTEAFF
j_gene: TRBJ1-1
d_gene: .
v_gene: TRBV6-2/TRBV6-3
abundance: many

CDR3nt: TGCGCCAGCAGGGGCCGAGAGGCTATGAACACTGAAGCTTTCTTT
CDR3aa: CASRGREAMNTEAFF
j_gene: TRBJ1-1
d_gene: .
v_gene: TRBV5-1
abundance: few

CDR3nt: TGTGCCAGCAGCTTATCACATGGTCAGGGGAGCAATCAGCCCCAGCATTTT
CDR3aa: CASSLSHGQGSNQPQHF
j_gene: TRBJ1-5
d_gene: .
v_gene: TRBV11-3
abundance: .

CDR3nt: TGTGCCAGTAGTCCCCTGAAACTCTATGGCTACACCTTC
CDR3aa: CASSPLKLYGYTF
j_gene: TRBJ1-2
d_gene: .
v_gene: TRBV19
abundance: .

CDR3nt: TGTGCCAGCAGCTTACAACGGGGTGAAGAGACCCAGTACTTC
CDR3aa: CASSLQRGEETQYF
j_gene: TRBJ2-5
d_gene: .
v_gene: TRBV7-2
abundance: few

CDR3nt: TGTGCCAACAGGGAAACCGTGAACACCGGGGAGCTGTTTTTT
CDR3aa: CANRETVNTGELFF
j_gene: TRBJ2-2
d_gene: .
v_gene: TRBV12-3/TRBV12-4
abundance: many

CDR3nt: TGTGCCAGCAGCTTTCAGGTGTATAATTCACCCCTCCACTTT
CDR3aa: CASSFQVYNSPLHF
j_gene: TRBJ1-6
d_gene: .
v_gene: TRBV7-8
abundance: many

CDR3nt: TGTGCCAGCAGTTTTGGGACAGAAGAGACCCAGTACTTC
CDR3aa: CASSFGTEETQYF
j_gene: TRBJ2-5
d_gene: TRBD1
v_gene: TRBV12-3/TRBV12-4
abundance: few

CDR3nt: TGTGCCAGCAGCGACCCGGGACAGGGATACGAGCAGTACTTC
CDR3aa: CASSDPGQGYEQYF
j_gene: TRBJ2-7
d_gene: TRBD1
v_gene: TRBV9
abundance: many

CDR3nt: TGTGCCAGCAGCCGGCAGCTCGGCTACGAGCAGTACTTC
CDR3aa: CASSRQLGYEQYF
j_gene: TRBJ2-7
d_gene: .
v_gene: TRBV14
abundance: many

CDR3nt: TGTGCCTGGAACGGCCCGTTGATGAACACTGAAGCTTTCTTT
CDR3aa: CAWNGPLMNTEAFF
j_gene: TRBJ1-1
d_gene: .
v_gene: TRBV30
abundance: many

CDR3nt: TGTGCCAGCATCCCGGGACAGGGAAATGAAAAACGGTTTTTT
CDR3aa: CASIPGQGNEKRFF
j_gene: TRBJ1-4
d_gene: TRBD1
v_gene: TRBV12-3/TRBV12-4
abundance: many

CDR3nt: TGCGCCAGCAGCTTCGGGGCGGGGGGGCAAGAGCAGTTCTTC
CDR3aa: CASSFGAGGQEQFF
j_gene: TRBJ2-1
d_gene: TRBD2
v_gene: TRBV5-1
abundance: many

CDR3nt: TGCGCCAGCAGCTACAGGGTGGATACGCAGTATTTT
CDR3aa: CASSYRVDTQYF
j_gene: TRBJ2-3
d_gene: .
v_gene: TRBV4-1
abundance: many

CDR3nt: TGCAGTGCAGTAGCGGGGGTAGTAGAGACCCAGTACTTC
CDR3aa: CSAVAGVVETQYF
j_gene: TRBJ2-5
d_gene: TRBD2
v_gene: TRBV20-1
abundance: many

CDR3nt: TGCGCCAGCAGCTTGGACAACCAGGCATCTGGGGGCTACACCTTC
CDR3aa: CASSLDNQASGGYTF
j_gene: TRBJ1-2
d_gene: .
v_gene: TRBV5-1
abundance: many

CDR3nt: TGCAGCGTTGAAGGCGCCTCCGAGCGGGGGGCCTACGAGCAGTACTTC
CDR3aa: CSVEGASERGAYEQYF
j_gene: TRBJ2-7
d_gene: TRBD2
v_gene: TRBV29-1
abundance: many

CDR3nt: TGTGCCAGCAGCCAAGGACGCACAGATACGCAGTATTTT
CDR3aa: CASSQGRTDTQYF
j_gene: TRBJ2-3
d_gene: .
v_gene: TRBV14
abundance: many

CDR3nt: TGTGCCAGCAGTGAGAACCTGTACAATGAGCAGTTCTTC
CDR3aa: CASSENLYNEQFF
j_gene: TRBJ2-1
d_gene: .
v_gene: TRBV6-4
abundance: many

CDR3nt: TGTGCCAGCAGCTTCTTATCGGGACGAGCTTTCTTT
CDR3aa: CASSFLSGRAFF
j_gene: TRBJ1-1
d_gene: .
v_gene: TRBV11-2
abundance: many

CDR3nt: TGTGCCAGCAGTGAAGTTGGAGCTAGCTCCTACAATGAGCAGTTCTTC
CDR3aa: CASSEVGASSYNEQFF
j_gene: TRBJ2-1
d_gene: .
v_gene: TRBV2
abundance: medium-sized

CDR3nt: TGTGCCAGCAGCTTAGGAACAGCTAATGAAAAACTGTTTTTT
CDR3aa: CASSLGTANEKLFF
j_gene: TRBJ1-4
d_gene: .
v_gene: TRBV7-6
abundance: many

CDR3nt: TGCAGTGCTAGAGGTGGGGTTCATGGTCCCAATCAGCCCCAGCATTTT
CDR3aa: CSARGGVHGPNQPQHF
j_gene: TRBJ1-5
d_gene: .
v_gene: TRBV20-1
abundance: .

CDR3nt: TGTGCCAGCAGTTACAACAGGGGGAACAATCAGCCCCAGCATTTT
CDR3aa: CASSYNRGNNQPQHF
j_gene: TRBJ1-5
d_gene: TRBD1
v_gene: TRBV6-5
abundance: few

CDR3nt: TGTGCCAGCAGGGCCGACAGGGATAGCAATCAGCCCCAGCATTTT
CDR3aa: CASRADRDSNQPQHF
j_gene: TRBJ1-5
d_gene: TRBD1
v_gene: TRBV6-5
abundance: many

CDR3nt: TGTGCCAGCAGTCCCGGAAACTCTGGAAACACCATATATTTT
CDR3aa: CASSPGNSGNTIYF
j_gene: TRBJ1-3
d_gene: .
v_gene: TRBV12-3/TRBV12-4
abundance: .

CDR3nt: TGTACCAGCAGTTACTCGGGACAGGTCTGGACCCAGTACTTC
CDR3aa: CTSSYSGQVWTQYF
j_gene: TRBJ2-5
d_gene: TRBD1
v_gene: TRBV6-5
abundance: .

CDR3nt: TGTGCCAGCAGTTCCCGGGGGGGGGGACTAGCGGGGGAGACTCCCTACAATGAGCAGTTCTTC
CDR3aa: CASSSRGGGLAGETPYNEQFF
j_gene: TRBJ2-1
d_gene: TRBD2
v_gene: TRBV12-3/TRBV12-4
abundance: many

CDR3nt: TGTGCCATCACCACTCCGGGGGAGGTGAATGAGCAGTTCTTC
CDR3aa: CAITTPGEVNEQFF
j_gene: TRBJ2-1
d_gene: .
v_gene: TRBV10-3
abundance: many

CDR3nt: TGTGTCAGCAGCTTAGGTCTTACGGGGGGACTCCGCGGGGAGCTGTTTTTT
CDR3aa: CVSSLGLTGGLRGELFF
j_gene: TRBJ2-2
d_gene: TRBD2
v_gene: TRBV7-8
abundance: few

CDR3nt: TGCAGTGCTAGAATCCAGGGGTCGGAGACCCAGTACTTC
CDR3aa: CSARIQGSETQYF
j_gene: TRBJ2-5
d_gene: .
v_gene: TRBV20-1
abundance: many

CDR3nt: TGTGCCAGCAGCCAAATGGACGGACAGGGGAACACTGAAGCTTTCTTT
CDR3aa: CASSQMDGQGNTEAFF
j_gene: TRBJ1-1
d_gene: TRBD1
v_gene: TRBV7-9
abundance: many

CDR3nt: TGTGCCAGCAGCCAAGTTTCCGGGGACTTGACCGGGGAGCTGTTTTTT
CDR3aa: CASSQVSGDLTGELFF
j_gene: TRBJ2-2
d_gene: .
v_gene: TRBV3-1
abundance: many

CDR3nt: TGTGCCAGCAGAGATTCCGCTAACTATGGCTACACCTTC
CDR3aa: CASRDSANYGYTF
j_gene: TRBJ1-2
d_gene: .
v_gene: TRBV12-3/TRBV12-4
abundance: many

CDR3nt: TGTGCCAGCAGTTTCCGGGACAGGGGCTATAATGAGCTGTTCTTC
CDR3aa: CASSFRDRGYNELFF
j_gene: TRBJ2-1
d_gene: TRBD1
v_gene: TRBV6-2/TRBV6-3
abundance: .

CDR3nt: TGTGCCAGCAGTTTAGCGCCTAGGAGGGGCCAGAACACTGAAGCTTTCTTT
CDR3aa: CASSLAPRRGQNTEAFF
j_gene: TRBJ1-1
d_gene: .
v_gene: TRBV12-3/TRBV12-4
abundance: many

CDR3nt: TGCAGTGCACAGGACCTAGCGGTCGGGTCCTACGAGCAGTACTTC
CDR3aa: CSAQDLAVGSYEQYF
j_gene: TRBJ2-7
d_gene: TRBD2
v_gene: TRBV20-1
abundance: many

CDR3nt: TGCGCCAGCAGCACAAACAGGGATCTTTACACTGAAGCTTTCTTT
CDR3aa: CASSTNRDLYTEAFF
j_gene: TRBJ1-1
d_gene: .
v_gene: TRBV5-1
abundance: many

CDR3nt: TGTGCCAGCGACACAGGGGGCAACACTGAAGCTTTCTTT
CDR3aa: CASDTGGNTEAFF
j_gene: TRBJ1-1
d_gene: TRBD1
v_gene: TRBV2
abundance: many

CDR3nt: TGTGCCAGCAGCTCCCTCGTACGTCTGGGGACCTACGAGCAGTACTTC
CDR3aa: CASSSLVRLGTYEQYF
j_gene: TRBJ2-7
d_gene: .
v_gene: TRBV11-2
abundance: .